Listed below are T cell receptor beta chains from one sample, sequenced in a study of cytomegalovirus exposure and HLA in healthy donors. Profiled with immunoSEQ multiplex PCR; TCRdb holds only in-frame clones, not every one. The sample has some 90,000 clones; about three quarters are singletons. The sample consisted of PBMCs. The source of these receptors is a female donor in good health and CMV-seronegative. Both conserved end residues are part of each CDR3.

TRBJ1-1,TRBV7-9,CASSSISGLNTEAFF
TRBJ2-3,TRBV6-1,CASTRQGSTDTQYF
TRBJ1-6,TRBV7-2,CASSSAGGQDSPLHF
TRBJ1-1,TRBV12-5,CASGLGTGYTEAFF
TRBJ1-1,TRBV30,CAWSVSGATEAFF
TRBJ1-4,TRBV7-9,CASSFTGSGQGEKLFF
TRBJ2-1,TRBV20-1,CSALGGMEQFF
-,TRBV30,CAWSVRTGSTYEQYF
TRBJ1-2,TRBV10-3,CAISEGRLITNYGYTF
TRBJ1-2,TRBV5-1,CASSLAEGGRNGYTF